Listed below are T cell receptor beta chains from one sample, sequenced in a study of blood T cells in healthy people across ages. TCRdb redid the calling of the 5' RACE reads with MiXCR, one entry per CDR3 protein. The table has 1.8 million or so distinct CDR3 sequences, about two fifths seen once. The sequencing sample was made of blood. The receptors here all came from a human donor in good health. The CDR3 runs from the conserved cysteine through the conserved F or W. D genes are given only for firm matches. Clone size appears in some rows only: once, few, many, or a class for an expanded clone.

v_gene	len	j_gene	d_gene	abundance	CDR3aa	CDR3nt
TRBV5-4	15	TRBJ1-1	TRBD1	NA	CASSSGQHMNTEAFF	TGTGCCAGCAGCTCGGGACAGCACATGAACACTGAAGCTTTCTTT
TRBV6-5	15	TRBJ2-3	TRBD2	NA	CAATGLAGGVDTQYF	TGTGCCGCAACGGGACTAGCGGGGGGGGTAGATACGCAGTATTTT
TRBV29-1	14	TRBJ2-7	NA	many	CSVEDPTLSYEQYF	TGCAGCGTTGAAGATCCTACCCTATCCTACGAGCAGTACTTC
TRBV13	18	TRBJ1-2	TRBD1	few	CASSLEGAAGGNNYGYTF	TGTGCCAGCAGCTTAGAGGGTGCGGCAGGGGGAAACAACTATGGCTACACCTTC
TRBV29-1	15	TRBJ1-2	TRBD1	few	CSVSLTGGIRYGYTF	TGCAGCGTCTCCCTTACAGGGGGAATTAGGTATGGCTACACCTTC
TRBV5-1	15	TRBJ1-4	NA	NA	CASSLGMGGGEKLFF	TGCGCCAGCAGCTTGGGTATGGGGGGCGGTGAAAAACTGTTTTTT
TRBV20-1	16	TRBJ2-3	NA	NA	CSARDGGRVGSDTQYF	TGCAGTGCTAGAGATGGTGGCAGGGTGGGGTCAGATACGCAGTATTTT
TRBV7-2	16	TRBJ2-5	TRBD2	few	CASSLASSGGVKTQYF	TGTGCCAGCAGCTTAGCGAGTAGCGGGGGGGTAAAGACCCAGTACTTC
TRBV4-3	16	TRBJ1-2	TRBD1	few	CASSQYFPRGQYGYTF	TGCGCCAGCAGCCAGTACTTCCCCAGGGGGCAATATGGCTACACCTTC
TRBV7-9	15	TRBJ2-7	NA	NA	CASGATGTPSYEQYF	TGTGCCAGCGGCGCGACCGGGACACCTTCCTACGAGCAGTACTTC
TRBV20-1	13	TRBJ2-1	TRBD2	few	CSANGGDYNEQFF	TGCAGTGCTAACGGGGGGGACTACAATGAGCAGTTCTTC
TRBV10-3	13	TRBJ2-7	TRBD1	many	CAIEDRESYEQYF	TGTGCCATCGAGGACAGGGAGTCCTACGAGCAGTACTTC
TRBV6-6	14	TRBJ2-7	TRBD1	few	CASSYDRGPYEQYF	TGTGCCAGCAGTTATGACAGGGGGCCCTACGAGCAGTACTTC
TRBV20-1	13	TRBJ2-5	NA	NA	CSALTRGQETQYF	TGCAGTGCTCTCACCCGGGGGCAAGAGACCCAGTACTTC
TRBV10-3	18	TRBJ2-1	TRBD1	NA	CAISEYKDGTGRANEQFF	TGTGCCATCAGTGAGTACAAAGACGGGACAGGGAGGGCGAATGAGCAGTTCTTC
TRBV20-1	13	TRBJ1-4	NA	few	CSASSRVDEKLFF	TGTAGTGCTAGCTCCCGGGTTGATGAAAAACTGTTTTTT
TRBV29-1	14	TRBJ2-1	NA	few	CSVAGRLTYNEQFF	TGCAGCGTTGCAGGACGGCTGACCTACAATGAGCAGTTCTTC
TRBV15	13	TRBJ2-5	NA	NA	CATSRGQAETQYF	TGTGCCACCAGCAGAGGTCAGGCAGAGACCCAGTACTTC
TRBV7-6	16	TRBJ1-2	NA	few	CASSPNLYPGSYGYTF	TGTGCCAGCAGTCCTAATCTATATCCAGGGTCCTATGGCTACACCTTC
TRBV6-2/TRBV6-3	15	TRBJ2-7	TRBD1	NA	CASSYSGTASYEQYF	TGTGCCAGCAGTTACTCCGGGACAGCCTCCTACGAGCAGTACTTC
TRBV20-1	16	TRBJ2-7	NA	NA	CSARSYFEAAAYEQYF	TGCAGTGCAAGGAGCTATTTCGAGGCGGCGGCCTACGAGCAGTACTTC
TRBV6-2/TRBV6-3	12	TRBJ1-5	NA	many	CAGGGGNQPQHF	TGTGCCGGTGGGGGAGGCAATCAGCCCCAGCATTTT
TRBV20-1	16	TRBJ2-3	TRBD2	few	CSASGTSGGALDTQYF	TGCAGTGCCTCCGGGACTAGCGGGGGGGCCCTAGATACGCAGTATTTT
TRBV7-3	16	TRBJ2-1	TRBD1	few	CASSFTLGQGLNEQFF	TGTGCCAGCAGCTTTACACTGGGACAGGGCTTAAATGAGCAGTTCTTC
TRBV7-2	15	TRBJ1-5	NA	NA	CASNLSQRAGQPQHF	TGTGCCAGCAACTTATCCCAGAGAGCGGGTCAGCCCCAGCATTTT
TRBV7-9	17	TRBJ2-1	TRBD2	NA	CASTSTSGGPSYNEQFF	TGTGCCAGCACGTCGACTAGCGGGGGACCCTCCTACAATGAGCAGTTCTTC
TRBV7-2	12	TRBJ1-2	NA	many	CASSATQSGYTF	TGTGCCAGCAGCGCCACACAGAGTGGCTACACCTTC
TRBV7-9	14	TRBJ2-3	NA	few	CASSVALTTDTQYF	TGTGCCAGCAGCGTCGCTCTTACCACAGATACGCAGTATTTT
TRBV29-1	12	TRBJ1-2	TRBD1	few	CSGHRTGSGYTF	TGCAGCGGCCATAGGACAGGGTCTGGCTACACCTTC
TRBV20-1	11	TRBJ2-7	NA	NA	CSTPYFYEQYF	TGCAGTACTCCTTATTTCTACGAGCAGTACTTC
TRBV6-4	16	TRBJ1-2	NA	NA	CASSDPTGILNYGYTF	TGTGCCAGCAGTGACCCGACGGGAATCCTTAACTATGGCTACACCTTC
TRBV5-5	17	TRBJ1-5	NA	NA	CASSLADEGRTNQPQHF	TGTGCCAGCAGCTTGGCCGACGAGGGGAGAACCAATCAGCCCCAGCATTTT
TRBV24-1	14	TRBJ1-5	NA	few	CATSPGKSNQPQHF	TGTGCCACCAGTCCAGGGAAGAGCAATCAGCCCCAGCATTTT
TRBV3-1	16	TRBJ1-2	NA	few	CASSQDLGSANYGYTF	TGTGCCAGCAGCCAAGATTTGGGATCGGCTAACTATGGCTACACCTTC
TRBV4-2	14	TRBJ2-7	TRBD1	NA	CASSHRGQADEQYF	TGTGCCAGCAGCCACCGTGGACAGGCGGACGAGCAGTACTTC
TRBV7-2	15	TRBJ1-2	TRBD1	few	CASSSPRGQTYGYTF	TGTGCCAGCAGCTCCCCCAGGGGACAGACCTATGGCTACACCTTC
TRBV6-1	17	TRBJ1-2	TRBD1	NA	CASSPPPGQGINYGYTF	TGTGCCAGCAGTCCACCACCCGGACAGGGGATCAACTATGGCTACACCTTC
TRBV29-1	15	TRBJ1-2	NA	NA	CSVMGDPKPYYGYTF	TGCAGCGTTATGGGCGATCCGAAACCCTACTATGGCTACACCTTC
TRBV20-1	15	TRBJ1-1	NA	NA	CSARDRRGLNTKAFF	TGCAGTGCTAGGGACCGCAGGGGACTGAACACTAAAGCTTTCTTT
TRBV7-2	13	TRBJ2-3	NA	few	CASSQLHPDTQYF	TGTGCCAGCAGCCAGCTACACCCAGATACGCAGTATTTT
TRBV6-2/TRBV6-3	15	TRBJ1-5	NA	few	CASKSGGTGNQPQHF	TGTGCCAGCAAAAGCGGCGGGACCGGCAATCAGCCCCAGCATTTT
TRBV4-3	17	TRBJ1-6	NA	NA	CASSRLTGHLTNSPLHF	TGCGCCAGCAGCCGCTTGACCGGACACTTAACTAATTCACCCCTCCACTTT
TRBV25-1	16	TRBJ2-7	TRBD1	NA	CASSDWAGGQGGEQYF	TGTGCCAGCAGTGATTGGGCCGGGGGACAGGGAGGTGAGCAGTACTTC
TRBV7-2	14	TRBJ1-4	NA	NA	CASSLAAKEGKLFF	TGTGCCAGCAGCTTAGCAGCCAAGGAAGGAAAACTGTTTTTT